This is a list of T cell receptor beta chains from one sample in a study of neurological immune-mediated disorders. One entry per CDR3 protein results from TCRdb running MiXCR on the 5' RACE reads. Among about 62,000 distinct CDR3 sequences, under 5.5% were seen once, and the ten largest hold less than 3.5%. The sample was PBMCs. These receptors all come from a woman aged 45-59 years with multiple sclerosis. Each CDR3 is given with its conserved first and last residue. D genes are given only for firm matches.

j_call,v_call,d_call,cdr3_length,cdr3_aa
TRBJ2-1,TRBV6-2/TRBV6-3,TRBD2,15,CASSYKLAGMNEQFF
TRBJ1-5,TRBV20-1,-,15,CSAYTQGSSNQPQHF
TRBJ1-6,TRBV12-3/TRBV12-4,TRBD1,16,CASSFAAGGYNSPLHF
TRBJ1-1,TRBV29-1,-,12,CSVGARGTEAFF
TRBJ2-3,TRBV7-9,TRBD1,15,CASSTPGQSTDTQYF
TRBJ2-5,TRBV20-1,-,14,CSAPRLDFQETQYF
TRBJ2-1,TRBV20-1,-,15,CSASSPAGSYNEQFF
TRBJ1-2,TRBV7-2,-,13,CASSFDTNYGYTF
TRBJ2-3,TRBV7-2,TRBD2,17,CASSLVPLAGGPNTQYF
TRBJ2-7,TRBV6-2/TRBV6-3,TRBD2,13,CASSYGTIYEQYF
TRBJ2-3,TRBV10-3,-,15,CAISQGSPSTDTQYF
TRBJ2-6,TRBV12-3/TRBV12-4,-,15,CASTLRGLGANVLTF
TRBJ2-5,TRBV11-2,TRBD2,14,CASSLSGGEETQYF
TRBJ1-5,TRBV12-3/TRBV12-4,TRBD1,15,CASSTGGDIVGPQHF
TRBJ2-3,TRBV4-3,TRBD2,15,CASSRAGANTDTQYF
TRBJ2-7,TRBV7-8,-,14,CASSLWGNSYEQYF
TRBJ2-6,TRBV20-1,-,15,CSARVEGSGANVLTF
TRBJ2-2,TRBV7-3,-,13,CASSSQTTGELFF
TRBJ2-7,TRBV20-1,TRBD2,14,CSARDGGETYEQYF
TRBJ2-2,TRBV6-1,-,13,CAASEGSAGELFF
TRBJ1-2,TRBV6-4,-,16,CASSADSARLSNGYTF
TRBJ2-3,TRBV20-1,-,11,CSARGSDTQYF
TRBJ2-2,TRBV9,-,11,CASSGTGELFF
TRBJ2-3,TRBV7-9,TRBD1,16,CASSYHRGIGTDTQYF
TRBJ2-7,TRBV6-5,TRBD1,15,CASSYSSDRTYEQYF
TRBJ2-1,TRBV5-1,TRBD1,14,CASSPGTGSNEQFF